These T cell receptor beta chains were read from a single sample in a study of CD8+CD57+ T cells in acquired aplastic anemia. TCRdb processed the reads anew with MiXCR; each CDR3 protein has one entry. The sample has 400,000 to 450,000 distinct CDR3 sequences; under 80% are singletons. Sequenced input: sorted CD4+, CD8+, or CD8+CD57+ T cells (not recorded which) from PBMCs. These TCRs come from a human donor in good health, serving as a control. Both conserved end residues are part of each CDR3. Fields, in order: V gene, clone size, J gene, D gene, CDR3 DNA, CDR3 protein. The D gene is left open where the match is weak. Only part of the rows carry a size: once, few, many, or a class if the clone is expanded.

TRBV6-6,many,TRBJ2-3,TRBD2,TGTGCCAGCAGTTACGGGCTAGCGGGGGGCCGTGGAGATACGCAGTATTTT,CASSYGLAGGRGDTQYF
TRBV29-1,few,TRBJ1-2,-,TGCAGCGTTGCAAGGGGTGGAGGTTATGGCTACACCTTC,CSVARGGGYGYTF
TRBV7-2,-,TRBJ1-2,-,TGTGCCAGCAGCTTGAGCAGGACCCTCGATGAGCAGTTCACCTTC,CASSLSRTLDEQFTF
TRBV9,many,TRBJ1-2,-,TGTGCCAGCAGAGCTACAGGGAACTATGGCTACACCTTC,CASRATGNYGYTF
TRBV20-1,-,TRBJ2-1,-,TGCAGTGCTAGAGGGGGGGGCGACGAGCATGAGCAGTTCTTC,CSARGGGDEHEQFF
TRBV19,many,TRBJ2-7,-,TGTGCCAGTAGTATAGGTCCAGATAACTACGAGCAGTACTTC,CASSIGPDNYEQYF
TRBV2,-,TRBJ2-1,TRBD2,TGTGCCAGCAGGTATAGCGGGGGGGCGGTCTGCAATGAGCAGTTCTTC,CASRYSGGAVCNEQFF
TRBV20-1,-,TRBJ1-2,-,TGCAGTGCGGAACACCATATATTGTGGTGGGCCTTC,CSAEHHILWWAF
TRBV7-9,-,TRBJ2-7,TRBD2,TGTGCCAGCAGCCCACGTCTAGCGGCGGGCGAGCAAAAATTC,CASSPRLAAGEQKF
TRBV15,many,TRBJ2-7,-,TGTGCCACCAGCAGAGTTCTCCGGGACACGCAGCAGTACTTC,CATSRVLRDTQQYF
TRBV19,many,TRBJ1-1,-,TGTGCCAGTAGTACTATAACAGGGAACACTGAAGCTTTCTTT,CASSTITGNTEAFF
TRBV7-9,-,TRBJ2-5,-,TGTGCCAGCAGCTTAGGGGGGGAAGAGGCCGGGAACGCCCAAGAGACCCAGTACTTC,CASSLGGEEAGNAQETQYF
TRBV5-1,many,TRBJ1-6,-,TGCGCCAGCAGCTTGGAACAGAATAATTCACCCCTCCACTTT,CASSLEQNNSPLHF
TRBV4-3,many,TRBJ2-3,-,TGCGCCAGCAGCCAAGGTCTAGTTGTCACAGATACGCAGTATTTT,CASSQGLVVTDTQYF
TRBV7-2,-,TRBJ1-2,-,TGTGCCAGCAGTATGGACCAGGCATACGATGGCTACTACACCTTC,CASSMDQAYDGYYTF
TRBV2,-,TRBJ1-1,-,TGTGCCAGCGCTGCAGCTCCCAATAATGAAGCTTTCTTT,CASAAAPNNEAFF
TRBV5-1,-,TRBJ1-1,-,TGCGCCAGCACCACAGGACCAGCAACTAATGAAGCTTTCTTT,CASTTGPATNEAFF
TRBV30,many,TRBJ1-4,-,TGTGCCTGGGACCTGAGGGCTGAAAAACTGTTTTTT,CAWDLRAEKLFF
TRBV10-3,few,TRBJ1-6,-,TGTGCCATCAGTGACCGGGATCAGCGGAATTCACCCCTCCACTTT,CAISDRDQRNSPLHF
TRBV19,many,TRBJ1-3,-,TGTGCCACCCAAGGGATCGGAGGCTCTGGAAACACCATATATTTT,CATQGIGGSGNTIYF
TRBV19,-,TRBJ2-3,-,TGTGCCAGTAGTATCCGACATGCCAACCATGAGCAGTATTTT,CASSIRHANHEQYF
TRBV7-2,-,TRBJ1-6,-,TGTGCCAGCAGCGAGGACACAGGGTTGGAGCAGTACTTCCTCCACTTT,CASSEDTGLEQYFLHF
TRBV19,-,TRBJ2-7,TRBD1,TGTGCCAGCACGACAGGGACCCTAGGTGCGGTCGAGCAGTACTTC,CASTTGTLGAVEQYF
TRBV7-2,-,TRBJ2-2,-,TGTGCCAGCAGCTTATTAGCAGGCGGGCGGTACAGCGGGGAGCTGTTTTTT,CASSLLAGGRYSGELFF
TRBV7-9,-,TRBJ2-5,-,TGTGCCAGCAGCGTCGCAGGGCCCGGGGCGCTGTACTTT,CASSVAGPGALYF
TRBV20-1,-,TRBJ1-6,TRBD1,TGCAGTGCTAGAGAGGGCAGGGGGCAAAATTCACCCCTCCACTTT,CSAREGRGQNSPLHF
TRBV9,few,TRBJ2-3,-,TGTGCCAGCAGCGTAAGGCCGGGGGAGAGCACAGATACGCAGTATTTT,CASSVRPGESTDTQYF
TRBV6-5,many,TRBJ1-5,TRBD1,TGTGCCAGCAGGGCAGGGGGTAGCAATCAGCCCCAGCATTTT,CASRAGGSNQPQHF
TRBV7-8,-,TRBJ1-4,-,TGTGCCAGCAGCCGAGAGGGGTTAGCCTATGGCTACACCCTGTTTTTT,CASSREGLAYGYTLFF
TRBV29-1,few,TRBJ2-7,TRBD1,TGCAGCGTTGGGGACAGTTACGAGCAGTACTTC,CSVGDSYEQYF
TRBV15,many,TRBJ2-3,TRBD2,TGTGCCACCAGCAGGAATAGCGGGGGAGGTTTGCCGCAGTATTTT,CATSRNSGGGLPQYF
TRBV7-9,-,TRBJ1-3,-,TGTGCCAGCAGCCTCACTGGGGGAGACACTGGAAACACCATATATTTT,CASSLTGGDTGNTIYF
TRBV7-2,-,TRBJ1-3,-,TGTGCCAGCAGCTTTAGACAAGGGGAAGGAAAGACCATATATTTT,CASSFRQGEGKTIYF
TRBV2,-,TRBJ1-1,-,TGCGCCAGCAGCGGTCGGGACTCCGCAACTAATGAAGCTTTCTTT,CASSGRDSATNEAFF
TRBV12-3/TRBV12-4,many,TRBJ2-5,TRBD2,TGTGCCAGCAGTCCGGGGGGGGTGAGGTCAGAGACCCAGTACTTC,CASSPGGVRSETQYF
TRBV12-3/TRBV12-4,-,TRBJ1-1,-,TGTGCCAGCAGGCCAGGGGAGATTGGAGCTTTCTTT,CASRPGEIGAFF
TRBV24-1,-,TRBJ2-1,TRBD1,TGTGCCACCAGTGACACCCGGGACAGGGGCAATGAGCAGTTCTTC,CATSDTRDRGNEQFF
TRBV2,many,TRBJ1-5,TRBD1,TGTGCCAGCATCCTATCGACAGGGTTGAATCAGCCCCAGCATTTT,CASILSTGLNQPQHF
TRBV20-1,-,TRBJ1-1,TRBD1,TGCAGTGCACGCGATAGGACAGGGGACGGAGCTTTCTTT,CSARDRTGDGAFF
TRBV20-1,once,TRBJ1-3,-,TGCAGTGCTAGATCTAGCGGGGGAAAATCCATATATTTT,CSARSSGGKSIYF
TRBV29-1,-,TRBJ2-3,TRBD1,TGCAGCGTGGGGATGGGATCGGGACAGACGCAGTATTTT,CSVGMGSGQTQYF
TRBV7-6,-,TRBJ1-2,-,TGTGCCAGCAGTCCGGGGCTCGGGGACCAGGTCTTCGGGTTC,CASSPGLGDQVFGF
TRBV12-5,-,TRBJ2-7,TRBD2,TGTGCTAGTGGGCTTCGACTAGCGGGGGGGCTCGAGCAGTACTTC,CASGLRLAGGLEQYF
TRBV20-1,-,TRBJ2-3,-,TGCAGTGCTAGCTTGGGGACGTTCACAGATACGCAGTATTTT,CSASLGTFTDTQYF
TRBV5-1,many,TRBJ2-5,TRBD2,TGCGCCAGCAGCTTGGCCCTTTTAGCGGGGGGCCAAGAGACCCAGTACTTC,CASSLALLAGGQETQYF
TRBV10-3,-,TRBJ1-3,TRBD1,TGTGCCAGCAGCCGGGACAGGGTAAACGGCGGCACCTTCAGATATTTT,CASSRDRVNGGTFRYF
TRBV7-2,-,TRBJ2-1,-,-,CASSFVETQYVGPF
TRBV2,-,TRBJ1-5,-,TGTGCCAGCAGTGCAGCCGGGACGACAGCCCGGAATCAGCTCCAGCGTTTT,CASSAAGTTARNQLQRF
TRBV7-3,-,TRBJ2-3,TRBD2,TGTGCCAGCAGCGACCTACTAGCGGGGAAGATCGGAAGATATTTT,CASSDLLAGKIGRYF